This TCR beta chain was found in a study of identical twins. In TCRdb, the 5' RACE reads were re-called with MiXCR into one record per CDR3 protein. This table holds fewer than 900,000 distinct CDR3 sequences, approximately 18% found once. Regarding the study as a whole: Some out-of-frame alpha sequences were shared by twins, and these showed excess low generation probability.

In regard to this clonotype: Its antigen remains unidentified.

This CDR3 region has 16 residues. V gave up 2 bases and J gave up 1 base, with 13 bases separating them. The V gene's germline CDR1 is SGHRS and CDR2 YFSETQ. The sample also formed part of further work on T cells expressing NK-cell markers. From that second work: Sorted CD3+CD56+NKG2C+, CD3+CD56+NKG2C- and CD3+CD56-NKG2C+ T-cell subsets were beta-chain profiled. Sorting was limited to alpha-beta TCR-expressing T cells with an anti-gamma-delta TCR antibody in several experiments. For a handful of donors, these clonotypes were likewise the leading ones in the CD3+CD56-NKG2C+ fraction.

The chain joins TRBV5-1 to TRBJ2-1; D call uncertain. The sequencing input was PBMCs. The sequence was collected from a woman aged 18-30 years in good health. The CDR3 is CASSFSLSTSYNEQFF. The CDR3 nucleotides are TGCGCCAGCAGCTTTTCGCTGTCTACATCCTACAATGAGCAGTTCTTC.